This TCR beta chain was identified during a study of cytomegalovirus exposure and HLA in healthy donors. General observations from the study: V- and J-gene trimming in TCR beta was tied to a missense DCLRE1C variant by an analysis performed later. Accurate predictions that matched the HLA-A and HLA-B alleles of most subjects were reportedly made from TCR beta sequences. Cytomegalovirus association was listed for 164 TCR beta chains. Later, TCR association rates were found to vary by HLA locus, highest for DRB1 and lowest for HLA-C.

CDR1 KGHSH and CDR2 LQKENI come from the germline V gene. The CDR3 runs 14 residues. The germline V and J ends were trimmed by 0 bases and 8 bases, with 13 bases remaining between them. To note about this clone: Antigen unknown.

PCR amplification relied on 60 Vbeta primers (plus 13 Jbeta primers). Clones were read by immunoSEQ multiplex PCR, and TCRdb kept only the in-frame ones, dropping some. The sample shows some 140,000 clones, roughly three quarters of them seen only once. The chain employs TRBV18 and TRBJ1-2; no reliable D call. The sequenced sample consisted of PBMCs. The clonotype comes from a young man in good health and CMV-seronegative. The CDR3 loop reads CASSPPGEPLGYTF. In DNA, the CDR3 is TGTGCCAGCTCACCACCGGGAGAACCCTTGGGCTACACCTTC.